This TCR beta chain was profiled in a study of OX40 agonist ivuxolimab in advanced cancers. About the investigation overall: Ivuxolimab, which targeted the costimulatory receptor OX40 (CD134), was an agonistic, fully human IgG2 monoclonal antibody. Intravenous ivuxolimab was administered to patients every 2 weeks at six dose levels: 0.01, 0.1, 0.3, 1.5, 3 and 10 mg/kg. Among the 52 dose-escalation patients, approximately 20 had hepatocellular carcinoma, around 15 melanoma, 9 renal cell carcinoma and 9 head and neck cancer. In the dose-escalation cohort, roughly 80% of patients were male, and the mean age was roughly 60 years, with a range of roughly 20 to 79. Patients were allowed to have had prior anti-PD-1, anti-PD-L1 or anti-CTLA-4 therapy, and approximately 40% of the dose-escalation patients had been treated with checkpoint inhibitors. Three dose-escalation patients achieved partial responses, one with hepatocellular carcinoma and two with cutaneous melanoma. Peripheral TCRbeta sequencing aimed to test whether ivuxolimab altered TCR sequence diversity and caused clonal T-cell expansion. The paper covers the monotherapy dose-escalation part of the phase I ivuxolimab trial, which included N ≈ 50 patients.

On this clone: Its antigen is not yet known. No base qualities exist here, and no much larger clone lies one base off it.

Results and caveats for the whole study, not just this receptor: At doses from 0.1 to 3.0 mg/kg, clonal expansion was seen in both CD4+ and CD8+ blood T cells between baseline and week 6. After ivuxolimab, CD8+ T cells had more expanded clones than CD4+ T cells on average. The antigen specificity of the peripheral T cells that underwent clonal expansion was not determined. Low levels of normalized T-cell clonal expansion were also seen in some patients who did not respond. In the 0.1-3.0 mg/kg groups, partial responders had among the lowest normalized peripheral clonal expansion, particularly in CD8+ T cells.

V loses 2 bases, J loses 7 bases, and the germline ends lie 11 bases apart. The CDR3 goes from the cysteine to the phenylalanine over 13 residues. Only the CDR3 DNA is retained, 39 bases long and in frame from the first base. Based on the germline V gene, the CDR1 and CDR2 sequences are SGHVS and FQNEAQ. To sequence the TCRbeta CDR3 region, genomic DNA was isolated from the sorted cells. The immunoSEQ Assay was used to sequence the TCRbeta CDR3 regions. Imported from immuneACCESS, the table was reduced by TCRdb to in-frame sequences with V and J called. These copies leave out some clones; in studies compared against another copy, an unresolved V gene accounts for under half, and the cause of the remainder is not known. The sample table lists some 60,000 clones, roughly 86% of them with a count of one. The top ten clones comprise more than 3% of the sample. Patients with a history of autoimmune disease or receiving systemic immunosuppression were excluded from the trial. Peripheral blood for TCR sequencing was collected from all dose cohorts at baseline, on cycle 4 day 1, and on cycle 7 day 1. The samples were taken from a phase I, first-in-human, multicenter, open-label dose-escalation trial of ivuxolimab. Adults with locally advanced or metastatic melanoma, renal cell, hepatocellular, or head and neck squamous cell carcinoma were enrolled in the trial. Before TCR sequencing, CD4+ and CD8+ T cells were separately sorted from peripheral blood.

The TCR sequence derives from an adult with an advanced solid tumor such as melanoma, head and neck, liver or kidney cancer. Specimen: CD4+ or CD8+ T cells sorted from blood, collected in a trial of the OX40 agonist ivuxolimab. In this chain, TRBV7-8 is recombined with TRBJ1-2; a weak D assignment points to TRBD1 (5 bases agree). The CDR3 is CASSLRQGAGYTF. The nucleotide sequence reads as follows: TGTGCCAGCAGCTTACGGCAGGGTGCTGGCTACACCTTC.